This TCR beta chain comes out of a study of cytomegalovirus exposure and HLA in healthy donors. Findings and caveats of the study: Altogether, 150 or so TCR beta chains were recorded as cytomegalovirus-associated.

Both 60 Vbeta primers and 13 Jbeta primers went into the PCR. Libraries were prepared by immunoSEQ multiplex PCR; TCRdb keeps only in-frame clonotypes and omits some of them. Among approximately 100,000 clones, around 60% were seen once, and the ten largest hold about 3.8%. Germline CDR1 MNHNS, CDR2 SASEGT. The CDR3 spans 14 residues. Trimming took 3 bases from V and 2 from J, leaving 10 bases between them. The table lists this clone with a count of one. Its antigen is currently unknown. This TCR was recovered from a man aged 25-45 years in good health and CMV-seropositive. The specimen sequenced was PBMCs. The chain employs TRBV6-1 and TRBJ1-2; weak D call: TRBD1 (6 bases). The CDR3 reads CASSEARGNYGYTF. The CDR3 nucleotides are TGTGCCAGCAGTGAGGCCAGGGGAAACTATGGCTACACCTTC.